The sequence of this T cell receptor (beta chain) was determined in a study of blood T cell repertoires in COVID-19 (dated by TCRdb to the early 2020s). General notes on the study: The collaborator samples originated in the United States, Italy and Spain and spanned the acute and convalescent phases of COVID-19. The dataset comprised deeply sampled blood TCRbeta repertoires from subjects exposed to, actively infected with, or recovered from COVID-19. The material from the prospective study consisted of cDNA or gDNA derived from T cells, B-cell-depleted T cells, or PBMCs. The repertoires were made available in a free public database intended to serve as a resource for research on the immune response to SARS-CoV-2. Where available, HLA class I and class II types were taken from metadata supplied by the sample provider and were not determined by assay-based typing. Sample metadata almost always included a de-identified subject ID, COVID-19 status, age in years and sex. The samples were drawn from the first 160 participants of the ongoing ImmuneRACE study and from 950 to 1,500 subjects provided by 6 global collaborators. Study-wide findings and limitations: The quantity of clinical and demographic metadata differed by source and by participant and was supplied without curation.

The collaborating institutions used their own protocols to collect whole blood in K2EDTA tubes. Collaborator samples were shipped for TCRbeta analysis as frozen whole blood, isolated PBMCs, or DNA extracted from either sample type. V ends up 5 bases short and J 8 bases short, with an unmatched junction base count of 7. Reading the germline V gene (reference sequence) gives CDR1 GTSNPN and CDR2 SVGIG. The CDR3 runs 13 amino acids, cysteine and phenylalanine included. Solely the CDR3 DNA is kept, with 39 bases framed from the first base. As for this clone: Its antigen is unknown. It has no much larger one-base neighbor in the sample; base qualities were not kept.

TCRbeta CDR3 regions were amplified from genomic DNA by means of the immunoSEQ Assay, a bias-controlled multiplex PCR. For the original study's pipeline: The number of nucleated cells in each sample was estimated by amplification of reference gene primers within the assay. Sequence reads were collapsed and filtered to measure the absolute abundance of every unique TCRbeta CDR3 rearrangement. For each sample, productive Simpson clonality was calculated as the square root of Simpson's diversity index across productive rearrangements. Entries here come from immuneACCESS through TCRdb and include only in-frame sequences with V and J called. Some clones fail to appear in such tables; in the studies checked, an unresolved V gene covers under half of the shortfall, and the cause of the remainder is unknown. V and J calls plus clone size are reproduced from that table; the DNA served to infer D and trimming. The sample data list 65,000 to 85,000 clones, and roughly 90% of these were observed just once. The ten largest make up approximately 2.5% of the sample.

Recombination connected TRBV30 to TRBJ1-4; 8 bases in the junction line up with TRBD1. The sequenced sample consisted of peripheral blood. This receptor was obtained from a human donor in a cohort sampled during active COVID-19. The sequence in DNA is TGTGCCTGGGACAGGGGTCAGGGAGAAAAACTGTTTTTT. Translation gives CAWDRGQGEKLFF.